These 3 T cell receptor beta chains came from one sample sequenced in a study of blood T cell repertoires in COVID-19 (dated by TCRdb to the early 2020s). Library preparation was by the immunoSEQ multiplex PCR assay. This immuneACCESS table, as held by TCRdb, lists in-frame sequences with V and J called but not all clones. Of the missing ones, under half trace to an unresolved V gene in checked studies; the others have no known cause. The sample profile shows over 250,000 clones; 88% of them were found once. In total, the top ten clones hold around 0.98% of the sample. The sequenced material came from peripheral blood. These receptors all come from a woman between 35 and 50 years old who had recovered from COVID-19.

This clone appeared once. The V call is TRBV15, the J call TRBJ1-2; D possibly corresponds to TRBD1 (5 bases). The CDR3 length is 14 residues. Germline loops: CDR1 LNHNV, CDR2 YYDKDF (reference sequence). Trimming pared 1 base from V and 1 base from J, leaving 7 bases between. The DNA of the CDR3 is TGTGCCACCAGCAGAGCCGACAGTAACTATGGCTACACCTTC. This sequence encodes CATSRADSNYGYTF.

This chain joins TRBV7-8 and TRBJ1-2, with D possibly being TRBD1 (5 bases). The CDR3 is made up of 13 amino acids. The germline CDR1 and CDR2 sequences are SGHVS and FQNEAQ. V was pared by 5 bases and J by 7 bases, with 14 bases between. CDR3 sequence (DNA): TGTGCCAGCAGCCCAGGGACTGCATCTGGCTACACCTTC. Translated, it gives CASSPGTASGYTF.

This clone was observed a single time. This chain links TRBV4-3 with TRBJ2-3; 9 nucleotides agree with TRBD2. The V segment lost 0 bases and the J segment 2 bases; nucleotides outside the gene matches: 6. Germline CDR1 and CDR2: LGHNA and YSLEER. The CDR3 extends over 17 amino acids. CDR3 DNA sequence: TGCGCCAGCAGCCAAGATCCCCCTAGCGGGGCCACAGATACGCAGTATTTT. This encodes CASSQDPPSGATDTQYF.